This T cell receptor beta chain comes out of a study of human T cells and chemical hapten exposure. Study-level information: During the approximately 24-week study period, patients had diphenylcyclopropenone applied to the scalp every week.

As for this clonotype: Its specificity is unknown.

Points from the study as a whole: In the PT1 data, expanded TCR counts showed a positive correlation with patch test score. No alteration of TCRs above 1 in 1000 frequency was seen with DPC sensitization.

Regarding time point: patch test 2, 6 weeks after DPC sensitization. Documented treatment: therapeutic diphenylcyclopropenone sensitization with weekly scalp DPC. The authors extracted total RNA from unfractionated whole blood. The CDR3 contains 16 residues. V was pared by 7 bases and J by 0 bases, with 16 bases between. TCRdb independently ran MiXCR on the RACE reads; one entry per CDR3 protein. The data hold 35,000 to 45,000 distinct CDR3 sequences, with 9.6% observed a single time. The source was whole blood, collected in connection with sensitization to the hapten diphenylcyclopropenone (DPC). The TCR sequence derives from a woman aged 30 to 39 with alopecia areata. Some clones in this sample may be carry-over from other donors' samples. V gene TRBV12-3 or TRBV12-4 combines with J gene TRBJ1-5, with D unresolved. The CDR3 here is CASTKDWGSSNQPQHF. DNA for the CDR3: TGTGCCAGCACCAAAGATTGGGGTTCTAGCAATCAGCCCCAGCATTTT.